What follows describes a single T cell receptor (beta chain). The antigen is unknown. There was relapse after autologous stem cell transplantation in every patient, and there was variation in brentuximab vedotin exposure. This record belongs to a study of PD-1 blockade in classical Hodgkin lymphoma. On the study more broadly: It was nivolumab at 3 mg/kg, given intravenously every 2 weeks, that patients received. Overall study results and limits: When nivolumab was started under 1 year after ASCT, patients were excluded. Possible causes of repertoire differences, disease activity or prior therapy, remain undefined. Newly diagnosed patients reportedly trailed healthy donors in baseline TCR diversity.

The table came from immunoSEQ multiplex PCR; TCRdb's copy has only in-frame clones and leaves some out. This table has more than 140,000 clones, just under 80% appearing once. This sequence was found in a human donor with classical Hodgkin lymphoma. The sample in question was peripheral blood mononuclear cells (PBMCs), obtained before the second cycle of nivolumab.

The CDR3: CASSLMRLAGEGETQYF. The CDR3 DNA sequence: TGTGCCAGCAGCTTAATGAGGCTGGCGGGGGAAGGAGAGACCCAGTACTTC. V usage is TRBV11-1 and J usage is TRBJ2-5; 7 bases map to TRBD2. The trim removed 2 bases at V and 4 bases at J, leaving 13 bases unmatched. The CDR3 is 17 amino acids. Germline-derived CDR1 and CDR2 are SGHAT and FQDESV (reference sequence). The whole variable domain, remainder taken from reference TRBV11-1 and TRBJ2-5, is EAEVAQSPRYKITEKSQAVAFWCDPISGHATLYWYRQILGQGPELLVQFQDESVVDDSQLPKDRFSAERLKGVDSTLKIQPAELGDSAMYLCASSLMRLAGEGETQYFGPGTRLLVL.